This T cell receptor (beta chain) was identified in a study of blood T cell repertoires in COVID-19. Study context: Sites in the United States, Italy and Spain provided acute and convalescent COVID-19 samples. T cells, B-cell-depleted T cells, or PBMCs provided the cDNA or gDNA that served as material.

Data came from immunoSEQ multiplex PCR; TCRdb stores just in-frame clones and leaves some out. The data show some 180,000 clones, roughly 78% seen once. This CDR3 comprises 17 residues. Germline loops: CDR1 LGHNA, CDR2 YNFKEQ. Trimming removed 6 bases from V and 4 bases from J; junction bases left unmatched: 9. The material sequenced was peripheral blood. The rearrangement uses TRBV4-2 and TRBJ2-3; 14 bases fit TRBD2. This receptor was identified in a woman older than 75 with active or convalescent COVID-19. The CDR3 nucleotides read TGTGCCAGCAGACGACTAGCGGGGGGGACAGTGTCAGATACGCAGTATTTT. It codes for CASRRLAGGTVSDTQYF.